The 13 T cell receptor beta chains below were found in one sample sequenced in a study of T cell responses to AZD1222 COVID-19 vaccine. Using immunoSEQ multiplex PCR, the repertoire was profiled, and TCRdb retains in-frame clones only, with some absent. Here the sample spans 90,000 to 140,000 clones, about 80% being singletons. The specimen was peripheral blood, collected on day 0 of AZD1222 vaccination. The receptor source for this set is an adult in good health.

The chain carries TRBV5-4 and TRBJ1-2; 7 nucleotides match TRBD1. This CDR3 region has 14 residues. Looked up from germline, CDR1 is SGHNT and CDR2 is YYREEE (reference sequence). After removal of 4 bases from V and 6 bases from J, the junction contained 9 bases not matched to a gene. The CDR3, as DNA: TGTGCCAGCAGCCTGACAGGGCGTCTCGATGGCTACACCTTC. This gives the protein CASSLTGRLDGYTF.

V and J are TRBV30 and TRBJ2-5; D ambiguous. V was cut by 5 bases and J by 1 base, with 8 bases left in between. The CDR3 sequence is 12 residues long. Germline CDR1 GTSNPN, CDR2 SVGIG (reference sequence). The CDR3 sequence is CAWAGLQETQYF. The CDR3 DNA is TGTGCCTGGGCCGGGCTCCAAGAGACCCAGTACTTC.

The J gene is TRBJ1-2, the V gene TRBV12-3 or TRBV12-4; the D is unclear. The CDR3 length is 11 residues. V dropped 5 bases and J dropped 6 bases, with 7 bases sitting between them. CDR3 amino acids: CASSRRDGYTF. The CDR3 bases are TGTGCCAGCAGTCGACGGGATGGCTACACCTTC.

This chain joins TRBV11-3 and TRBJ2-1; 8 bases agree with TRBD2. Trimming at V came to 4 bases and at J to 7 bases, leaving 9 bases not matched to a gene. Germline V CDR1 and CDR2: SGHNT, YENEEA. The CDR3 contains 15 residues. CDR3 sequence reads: CASSSGGAVRNEQFF. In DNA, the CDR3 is TGTGCCAGCAGCTCCGGGGGGGCGGTGAGGAATGAGCAGTTCTTC.

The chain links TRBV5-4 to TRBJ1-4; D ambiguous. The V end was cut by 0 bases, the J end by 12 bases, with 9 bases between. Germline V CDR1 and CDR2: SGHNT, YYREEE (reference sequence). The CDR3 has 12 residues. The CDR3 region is CASSLDGRELFF. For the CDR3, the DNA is TGTGCCAGCAGCTTGGATGGGAGGGAACTGTTTTTT.

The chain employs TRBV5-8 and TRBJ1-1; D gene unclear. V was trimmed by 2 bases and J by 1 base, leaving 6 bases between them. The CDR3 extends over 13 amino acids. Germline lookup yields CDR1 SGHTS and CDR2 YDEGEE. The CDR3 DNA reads TGTGCCAGCAGCTTTTCCCGGAACACTGAAGCTTTCTTT. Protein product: CASSFSRNTEAFF. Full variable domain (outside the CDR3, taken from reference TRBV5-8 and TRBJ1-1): EAGVTQSPTHLIKTRGQQATLRCSPISGHTSVYWYQQALGLGLQFLLWYDEGEERNRGNFPPRFSGRQFPNYSSELNVNALELEDSALYLCASSFSRNTEAFFGQGTRLTVV.

The CDR3 DNA follows: TGTGCCAGCAGCTTGGACAGGGCAGACATTCAGTACTTC. Residues: CASSLDRADIQYF. V usage is TRBV5-5 and J usage is TRBJ2-4; tentative D call: TRBD1 (6 bases). The V and J ends lost 0 bases and 8 bases respectively, with 9 bases between them. Germline lookup yields CDR1 SGHKS and CDR2 YYEKEE (reference sequence). CDR3 size: 13 residues.

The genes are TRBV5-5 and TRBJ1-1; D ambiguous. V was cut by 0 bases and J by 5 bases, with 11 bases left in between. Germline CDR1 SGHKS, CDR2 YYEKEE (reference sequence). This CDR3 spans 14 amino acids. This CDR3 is CASSLVLGITEAFF. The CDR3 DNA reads TGTGCCAGCAGCTTGGTTCTGGGGATTACTGAAGCTTTCTTT.

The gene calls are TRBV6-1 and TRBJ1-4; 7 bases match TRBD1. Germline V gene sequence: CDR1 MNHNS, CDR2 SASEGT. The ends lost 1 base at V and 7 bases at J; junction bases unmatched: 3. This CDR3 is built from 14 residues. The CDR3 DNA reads TGTGCCAGCAGTGAAGGGGACAGTAGTGAAAAACTGTTTTTT. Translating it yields CASSEGDSSEKLFF.

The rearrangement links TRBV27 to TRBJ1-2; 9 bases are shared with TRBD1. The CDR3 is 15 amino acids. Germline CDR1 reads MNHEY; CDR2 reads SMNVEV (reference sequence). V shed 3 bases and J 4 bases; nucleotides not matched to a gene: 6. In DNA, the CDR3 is TGTGCCAGCAGTTTCCACGCGACAGGGGGCTATGGCTACACCTTC. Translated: CASSFHATGGYGYTF.

The CDR3 nucleotides read TGTGCCAGCAGCTTAGATAACAGGGTGCCTGAAGCTTTCTTT. Translating it yields CASSLDNRVPEAFF. The chain has TRBV11-2 and TRBJ1-1; possibly TRBD1 for D (6 bases). Germline V gene data show CDR1 as SGHAT and CDR2 as FQNNGV. The V end was cut by 0 bases, the J end by 6 bases, with 11 bases between. The CDR3 is 14 residues long.

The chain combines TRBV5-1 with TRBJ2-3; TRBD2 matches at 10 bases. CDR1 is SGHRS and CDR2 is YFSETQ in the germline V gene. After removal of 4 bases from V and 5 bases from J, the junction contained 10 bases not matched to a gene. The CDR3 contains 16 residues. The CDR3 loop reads CASSKISGGAVDTQYF. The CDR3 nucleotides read TGCGCCAGCAGCAAGATAAGCGGGGGGGCCGTAGATACGCAGTATTTT.

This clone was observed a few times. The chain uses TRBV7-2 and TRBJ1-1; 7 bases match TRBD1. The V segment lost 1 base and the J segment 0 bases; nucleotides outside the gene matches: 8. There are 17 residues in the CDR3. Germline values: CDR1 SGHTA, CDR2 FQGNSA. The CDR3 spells CASSLGRGSPMNTEAFF. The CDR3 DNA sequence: TGTGCCAGCAGCTTAGGCAGGGGGTCCCCAATGAACACTGAAGCTTTCTTT.